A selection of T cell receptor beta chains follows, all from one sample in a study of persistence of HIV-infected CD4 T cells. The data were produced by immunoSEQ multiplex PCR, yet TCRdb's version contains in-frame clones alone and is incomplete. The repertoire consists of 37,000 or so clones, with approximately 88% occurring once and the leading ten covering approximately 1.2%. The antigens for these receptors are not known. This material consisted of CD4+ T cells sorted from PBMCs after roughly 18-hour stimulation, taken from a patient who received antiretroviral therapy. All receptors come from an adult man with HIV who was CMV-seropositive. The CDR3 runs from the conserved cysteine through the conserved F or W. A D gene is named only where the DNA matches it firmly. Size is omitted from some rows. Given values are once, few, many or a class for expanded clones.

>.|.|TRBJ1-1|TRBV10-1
TGCGCCAGCAGTGAATCTGCGGCCCTTCTCTTT
CASSESAALLF
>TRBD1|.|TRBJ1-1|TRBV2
TGTGCCAGCAGTGAGGGCAGGGGGCGAACTGAAGCTTTCTTT
CASSEGRGRTEAFF
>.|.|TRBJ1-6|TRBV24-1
TGTGCCACCCCCTTCGGATCTGCGGGACTGAGGGCCCATTCACCCCTCCACTTT
CATPFGSAGLRAHSPLHF
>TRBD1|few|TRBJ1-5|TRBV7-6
TGTGCCAGCAGCCGAAACCCCGGGACAGGGGAGCCCCAGCATTTT
CASSRNPGTGEPQHF
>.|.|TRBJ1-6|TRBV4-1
TGCGCCAGCAGCCGATCCGACGCTGCCTATAATTCACCCCTCCACTTT
CASSRSDAAYNSPLHF
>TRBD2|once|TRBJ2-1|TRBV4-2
TGTGCCAGCAGCCATCGACTAGCGGGGGGGAACTACAATGAGCAGTTCTTC
CASSHRLAGGNYNEQFF
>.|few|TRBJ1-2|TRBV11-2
TGTGCCAGCAGCTTAACGGACGCGGAAGGCTACACCTTC
CASSLTDAEGYTF
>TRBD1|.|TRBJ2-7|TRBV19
TGTGCCAGCAAGGGACAGACCTACGAGCAGTACTTC
CASKGQTYEQYF
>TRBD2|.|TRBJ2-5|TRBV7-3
TGTGCCAGCTCCCCGGGGGGAACGGAGACCCAGTACTTC
CASSPGGTETQYF
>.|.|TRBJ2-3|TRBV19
TGTGCCAGTAGTGCACCGGGACGGACTGATACGCAGTATTTT
CASSAPGRTDTQYF
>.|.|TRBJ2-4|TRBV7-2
TGTGCCAGCAGCTTAGAAGTAAGGGGGGTACTAGCCAAAAACATTCAGTACTTC
CASSLEVRGVLAKNIQYF
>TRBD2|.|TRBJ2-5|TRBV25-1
TGTGCCAGCGCGGGGGGAGGGGAGACCCAGTACTTC
CASAGGGETQYF
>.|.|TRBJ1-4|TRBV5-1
TGCGCCAGCAGCCCCAGGGACTCCGGAGAGGAAAAACTGTTTTTT
CASSPRDSGEEKLFF
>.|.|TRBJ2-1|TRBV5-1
TGCGCCAGCAGCTTGGCCGGCGACAGTTACAATGAGCAGTTCTTC
CASSLAGDSYNEQFF
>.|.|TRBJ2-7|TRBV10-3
TGTGCCATCAGTGAGCGGGTCGAGCAGTACTTC
CAISERVEQYF
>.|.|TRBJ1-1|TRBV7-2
TGTGCCAGCAGCTCCACCCGGGGAGGGACTGAAGCTTTCTTT
CASSSTRGGTEAFF
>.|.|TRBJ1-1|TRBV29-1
TGCAGCGTTGCCGAACAGACGGCGAACACTGAAGCTTTCTTT
CSVAEQTANTEAFF
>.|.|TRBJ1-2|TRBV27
TGTGCCAGCAACCCTCTCGGGACCAACTATGGCTACACCTTC
CASNPLGTNYGYTF
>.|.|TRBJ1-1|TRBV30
TGTGCCTGGGGAAGTTCTACAGGGCTATCAAACACTGAAGCTTTCTTT
CAWGSSTGLSNTEAFF
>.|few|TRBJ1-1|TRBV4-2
TGTGCCAGCAGCCAAGATCGGTCCAGGGTTCCTGAAGCTTTCTTT
CASSQDRSRVPEAFF
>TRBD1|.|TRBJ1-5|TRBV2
TGTGCCAGCAGTGGGGGCAGGGGGCCCCAGCCCCAGCATTTT
CASSGGRGPQPQHF